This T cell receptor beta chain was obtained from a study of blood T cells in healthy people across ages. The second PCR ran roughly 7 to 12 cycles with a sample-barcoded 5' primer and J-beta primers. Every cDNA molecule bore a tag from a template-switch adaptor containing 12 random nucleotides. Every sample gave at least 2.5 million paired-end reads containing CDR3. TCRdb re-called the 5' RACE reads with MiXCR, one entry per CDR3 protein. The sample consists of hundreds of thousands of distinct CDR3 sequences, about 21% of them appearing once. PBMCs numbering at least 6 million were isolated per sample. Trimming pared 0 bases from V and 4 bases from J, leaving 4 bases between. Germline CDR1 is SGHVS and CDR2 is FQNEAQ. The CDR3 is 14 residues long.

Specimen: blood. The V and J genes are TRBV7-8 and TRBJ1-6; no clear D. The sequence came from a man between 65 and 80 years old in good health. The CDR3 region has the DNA TGTGCCAGCAGCTTAGCAGATTATAATTCACCCCTCCACTTT. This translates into CASSLADYNSPLHF.